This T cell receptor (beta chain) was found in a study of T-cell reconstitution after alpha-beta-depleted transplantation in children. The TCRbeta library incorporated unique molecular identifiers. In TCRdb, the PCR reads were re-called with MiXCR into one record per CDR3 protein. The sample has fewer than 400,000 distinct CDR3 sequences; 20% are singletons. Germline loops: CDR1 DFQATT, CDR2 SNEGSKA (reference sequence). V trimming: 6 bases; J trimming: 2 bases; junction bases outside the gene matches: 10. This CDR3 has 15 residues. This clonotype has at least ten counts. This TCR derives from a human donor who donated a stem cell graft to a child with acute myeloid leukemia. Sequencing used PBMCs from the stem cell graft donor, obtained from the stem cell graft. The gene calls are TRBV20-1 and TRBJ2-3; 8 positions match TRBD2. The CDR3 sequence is CSAPTSGAYTDTQYF. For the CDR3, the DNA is TGCAGTGCCCCAACTAGCGGAGCCTACACAGATACGCAGTATTTT.